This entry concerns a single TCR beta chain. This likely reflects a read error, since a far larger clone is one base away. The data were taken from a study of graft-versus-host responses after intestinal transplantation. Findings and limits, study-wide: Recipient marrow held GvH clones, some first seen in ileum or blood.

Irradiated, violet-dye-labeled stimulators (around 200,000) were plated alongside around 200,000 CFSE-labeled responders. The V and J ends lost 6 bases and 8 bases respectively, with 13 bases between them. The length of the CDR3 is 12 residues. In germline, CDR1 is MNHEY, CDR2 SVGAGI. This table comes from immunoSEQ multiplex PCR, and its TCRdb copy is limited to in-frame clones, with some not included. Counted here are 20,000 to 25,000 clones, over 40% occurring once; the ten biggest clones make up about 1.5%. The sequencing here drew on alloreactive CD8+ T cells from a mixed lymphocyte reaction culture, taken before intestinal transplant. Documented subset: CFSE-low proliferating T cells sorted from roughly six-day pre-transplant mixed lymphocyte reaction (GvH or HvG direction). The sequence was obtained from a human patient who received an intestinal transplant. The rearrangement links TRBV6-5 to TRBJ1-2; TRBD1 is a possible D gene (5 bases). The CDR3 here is CASRVQGVGYTF. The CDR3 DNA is TGTGCCAGCAGGGTCCAGGGTGTCGGCTACACCTTC.